The 14 T cell receptor beta chains listed next were all sequenced from one sample in a study of human T cells and chemical hapten exposure. TCRdb itself ran the RACE reads through MiXCR, one entry per CDR3 protein. This sample has 120,000 or so distinct CDR3 sequences, with approximately 12% found just once. Noted time point: pre-sensitization, week 0. Treatment: therapeutic diphenylcyclopropenone sensitization with weekly scalp DPC. Source: whole blood, taken in connection with sensitization to the hapten diphenylcyclopropenone (DPC). The receptors stem from a woman aged 18-29 years with alopecia areata. Some clones in this sample may be carry-over from other donors' samples.

There are many counts of this clonotype. This sequence joins TRBV6-1 and TRBJ1-4, with TRBD1 identical over 9 bases. Germline CDR1 is MNHNS and CDR2 is SASEGT. The V segment lost 1 base and the J segment 5 bases; nucleotides outside the gene matches: 5. The CDR3 length is 16 residues. CDR3 bases: TGTGCCAGCAGTGAAGTCGGGGGACAGGGAAATGAAAAACTGTTTTTT. Its translation is CASSEVGGQGNEKLFF.

This clonotype was observed at least ten times. The chain links TRBV29-1 to TRBJ1-1; 7 nucleotides align to TRBD1. After removal of 5 bases from V and 5 bases from J, the junction contained 11 bases not matched to a gene. Germline CDR1 SQVTM, CDR2 ANQGSEA. The CDR3 totals 14 residues. The CDR3 loop reads CSVQQGMGRTEAFF. CDR3 DNA sequence: TGCAGCGTTCAACAGGGGATGGGGAGAACTGAAGCTTTCTTT.

This clonotype has just a few counts. This sequence joins TRBV10-2 and TRBJ1-6; D is unresolved. The length of the CDR3 is 15 residues. Trimming took 8 bases from V and 7 from J, leaving 18 bases between them. Germline V lookup: CDR1 WSHSY, CDR2 SAAADI. The DNA for the CDR3 is TGCGCCAGCCGGGCGGTAAGCCCAAACAATTCACCCCTCCACTTT. Translating it yields CASRAVSPNNSPLHF.

The V and J genes are TRBV28 and TRBJ2-5; D is perhaps TRBD1 (5 bases). The CDR3 contains 15 residues. Germline-derived CDR1 and CDR2 are MDHEN and SYDVKM. V was clipped by 5 bases and J by 2 bases, with 15 bases between them. The CDR3 region is CASSQTAWGQETQYF. In nucleotides, the CDR3 is TGTGCCAGCAGTCAGACAGCGTGGGGACAAGAGACCCAGTACTTC.

The chain is built from TRBV30 and TRBJ1-1; D ambiguous. This CDR3 has 13 residues. In germline, CDR1 is GTSNPN, CDR2 SVGIG (reference sequence). Trimming took off 2 bases at V and 3 bases at J, with 10 bases between the two ends. The CDR3 sequence: CAWSLPVDTEAFF. CDR3 in DNA: TGTGCCTGGAGTCTCCCGGTTGACACTGAAGCTTTCTTT.

This clonotype was recorded a few times. The CDR3 bases are TGTGCCAGCAGCTTAGCCCCGGGAGGGATCACGAACACCGGGGAGCTGTTTTTT. Protein product: CASSLAPGGITNTGELFF. The chain uses TRBV7-9 and TRBJ2-2, with 8 bases lining up with TRBD2. V trimming: 0 bases; J trimming: 0 bases; junction bases outside the gene matches: 6. The CDR3 spans 18 residues. Germline lookup yields CDR1 SEHNR and CDR2 FQNEAQ (reference sequence).

This clonotype came up a few times. J is TRBJ2-1 and V is TRBV19; 8 nucleotides agree with TRBD2. V trimming: 3 bases; J trimming: 5 bases; junction bases outside the gene matches: 9. There are 16 residues in the CDR3. CDR1 LNHDA and CDR2 SQIVND come from the germline V gene (reference sequence). The CDR3, as DNA: TGTGCCAGTAGTATTTTCGGGGGGGCCTTCGACAATGAGCAGTTCTTC. As protein: CASSIFGGAFDNEQFF.

The table lists this clonotype with a few counts. The chain has TRBV14 and TRBJ1-1, with 7 bases fitting TRBD1. V was clipped by 4 bases and J by 0 bases; unmatched bases: 5. CDR3 length: 15 residues. Germline assignment: CDR1 SGHDN and CDR2 FVKESK. The CDR3 DNA sequence: TGTGCCAGCAGCCGCTGGACAGGATTGAACACTGAAGCTTTCTTT. It encodes CASSRWTGLNTEAFF.

This rearrangement joins TRBV29-1 to TRBJ1-1; D call uncertain. Deletions cut 4 bases from V and 1 base from J, with 13 bases between. The germline gives CDR1 SQVTM, CDR2 ANQGSEA. This CDR3 spans 14 amino acids. The CDR3 is CSVGRTARNTEAFF. As DNA, the CDR3 is TGCAGCGTTGGAAGGACGGCGAGGAACACTGAAGCTTTCTTT. The entire variable domain, with the rest obtained from reference TRBV29-1 and TRBJ1-1, is as follows: SAVISQKPSRDICQRGTSLTIQCQVDSQVTMMFWYRQQPGQSLTLIATANQGSEATYESGFVIDKFPISRPNLTFSTLTVSNMSPEDSSIYLCSVGRTARNTEAFFGQGTRLTVV.

The chain joins TRBV7-9 to TRBJ1-2; D uncertain. The germline CDR1 and CDR2 sequences are SEHNR and FQNEAQ (reference sequence). The V gene lost 5 bases and the J gene lost 4 bases, with 8 bases spanning the gap. This CDR3 has 12 amino acids. This chain's CDR3 is CASSPTLYGYTF. The CDR3 bases are TGTGCCAGCAGCCCCACACTCTATGGCTACACCTTC.

This clonotype has ten or more counts. The chain has TRBV29-1 and TRBJ2-7; TRBD1 agrees at 10 bases. V dropped 4 bases and J dropped 3; count of bases not matched to a gene: 6. This CDR3 contains 14 residues. From germline, CDR1 is SQVTM and CDR2 ANQGSEA. The CDR3 DNA follows: TGCAGCGTTGGGGGACAGGGGACCATCTACGAGCAGTACTTC. Protein: CSVGGQGTIYEQYF.

This clonotype was seen only a few times. V usage is TRBV4-2 and J usage is TRBJ2-6, with D unclear. The V end lost 3 bases, the J end lost 0 bases, and 15 bases lay between the germline ends. Germline V gives CDR1 LGHNA, CDR2 YNFKEQ. The CDR3 is made up of 18 amino acids. The CDR3 region is CASSHLVNTLSGANVLTF. DNA for the CDR3: TGTGCCAGCAGCCACCTAGTCAATACCCTCTCTGGGGCCAACGTCCTGACTTTC.

The rearrangement uses TRBV11-2 and TRBJ2-7; D is perhaps TRBD2 (6 bases). The germline V gene has CDR1 SGHAT and CDR2 FQNNGV. This CDR3 contains 15 residues. Trimming left V 1 base short and J 6 bases short, with 16 bases between. The CDR3 sequence: CASSLVMDYLAEQYF. CDR3 DNA: TGTGCCAGCAGCTTAGTGATGGACTACCTAGCCGAGCAGTACTTC.

CDR3 bases: TGCGCCAGCAGCCCGGACAGGAATGGTCCAGATACGCAGTATTTT. Its translation: CASSPDRNGPDTQYF. The V and J genes are TRBV5-1 and TRBJ2-3; 7 positions agree with TRBD1. CDR1 and CDR2 from the germline V gene are SGHRS and YFSETQ. The CDR3 is 15 amino acids. Germline trimming cut 4 bases from V and 4 bases from J; bases unmatched to any gene: 9.